This T cell receptor (beta chain) was sequenced during a study of blood T cell repertoires in COVID-19. Study-level information: Donors in the United States, Italy and Spain gave samples during acute or convalescent COVID-19.

Clones were read by immunoSEQ multiplex PCR, and TCRdb kept only the in-frame ones, dropping some. The sample gives 200,000 to 250,000 clones, 90% of which show up once; roughly 15% is in the top ten. Membership in each cohort depended on participant-reported clinical history. This CDR3 is built from 18 residues. Germline lookup yields CDR1 PRHDT and CDR2 FYEKMQ (reference sequence). Trimming cost V 5 bases and J 6 bases; bases outside gene matches: 13. Sequencing was carried out using PBMCs or T cells enriched from blood (not recorded which). This chain uses TRBV13 with TRBJ2-3; 14 bases agree with TRBD2. The sequence was obtained from a man younger than 45 who had been exposed to COVID-19. The CDR3 loop is CASSPKGLAGGIADTQYF. For the CDR3, the DNA is TGTGCCAGCAGCCCTAAAGGACTAGCGGGGGGAATCGCGGATACGCAGTATTTT.